The clone carrying this T cell receptor beta chain was observed many times. Its antigen is undetermined. The data are from a study of identical twins. The CDR3 is made up of 13 amino acids. Trimming cost V 3 bases and J 0 bases, with 6 bases left between them. Germline V gene sequence: CDR1 DFQATT, CDR2 SNEGSKA (reference sequence). After template switching added a universal primer site, the resulting cDNA carried unique molecular identifiers. MiXCR, applied by TCRdb to the 5' RACE reads, yields one record per CDR3 protein. The data contain 1.5 million to 2 million distinct CDR3 sequences, 25% to 35% of them singletons. Whole-study results and caveats: The presence of invariant MAIT and iNKT cells could partly confound analyses of zero-insertion sequences. Out-of-frame beta sequences exhibited a weaker degree of excess twin sharing. Twin sharing of out-of-frame TCR alpha was underestimated by models in monozygotic pairs.

The sequencing input was cord blood. This TCR derives from a newborn girl in good health. The chain is built from TRBV20-1 and TRBJ2-4; D uncertain. CDR3 protein: CSARTGAKNIQYF. The CDR3 nucleotides are TGCAGTGCTAGGACGGGAGCCAAAAACATTCAGTACTTC.